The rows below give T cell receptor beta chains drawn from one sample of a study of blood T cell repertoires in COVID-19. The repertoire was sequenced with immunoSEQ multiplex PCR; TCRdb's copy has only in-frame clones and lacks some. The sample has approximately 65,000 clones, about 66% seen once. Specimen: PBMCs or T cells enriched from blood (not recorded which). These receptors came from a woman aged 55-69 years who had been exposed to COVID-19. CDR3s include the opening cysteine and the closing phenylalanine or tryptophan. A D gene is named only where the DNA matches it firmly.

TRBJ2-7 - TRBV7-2 TGTGCCAGCAGCTTAAAGATCTCTCTAGGCGGGTCCTACGAGCAGTACTTC CASSLKISLGGSYEQYF
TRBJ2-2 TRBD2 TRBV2 TGTGCCAGCAGTGCTAGCGGGTGGAACACCGGGGAGCTGTTTTTT CASSASGWNTGELFF
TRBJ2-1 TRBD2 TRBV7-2 TGTGCCAGCAGCTCGACTAGCGGGTCCCCCTACAATGAGCAGTTCTTC CASSSTSGSPYNEQFF
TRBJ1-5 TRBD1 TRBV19 TGTGCCAGTAGGCCCGGGACAGGGACTAGAGCCAATCAGCCCCAGCATTTT CASRPGTGTRANQPQHF
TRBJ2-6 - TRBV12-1 TGTGCCAGCAGCAGCACCAGGGGACCCAACGTCCTGACTTTC CASSSTRGPNVLTF
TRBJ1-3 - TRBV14 TGTGCCAGCAGCCAAAGTGCAGGGGTTGGAAACACCATATATTTT CASSQSAGVGNTIYF
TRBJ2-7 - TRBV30 TGTGCCTGCCAGAGGAGGCAGGGGACCTACGAGCAGTACTTC CACQRRQGTYEQYF
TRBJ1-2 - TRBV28 TGTGCCAGCAGTTCTCCTCCGGGGGGCAACTATGGCTACACCTTC CASSSPPGGNYGYTF
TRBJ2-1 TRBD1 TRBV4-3 TGCGCCAGCAGCCAATACCAGGGGGCCGCTGAGCAGTTCTTC CASSQYQGAAEQFF
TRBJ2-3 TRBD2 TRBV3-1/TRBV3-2 TGTGCCAGCAGCCAGAGGACTAGCGGGAGTACAGATACGCAGTATTTT CASSQRTSGSTDTQYF
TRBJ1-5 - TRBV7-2 TGTGCCAGCAGCTTAGGAGGTCAGCCCCAGCATTTT CASSLGGQPQHF
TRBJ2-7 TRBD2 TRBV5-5 TGTGCCAGCAGCGGGGGACTAGTCCTGACCTACGAGCAGTACTTC CASSGGLVLTYEQYF
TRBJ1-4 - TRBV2 TGTGCCAGCACCGGACGGGGATTGACTAATGAAAAACTGTTTTTT CASTGRGLTNEKLFF
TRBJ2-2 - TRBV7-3 TGTGCCAGCAGCTCTCGGGGTACCGGGGAGCTGTTTTTT CASSSRGTGELFF
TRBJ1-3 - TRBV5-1 TGCGCCAGCAGCTTAGGGAGTCCTGGAAACACCATATATTTT CASSLGSPGNTIYF
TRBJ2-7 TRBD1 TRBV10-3 TGTGCCATCAGGCCGGGACAGGGTTGGGGCGAGCAGTACTTC CAIRPGQGWGEQYF
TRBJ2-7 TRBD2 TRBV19 TGTGCCAGTAGTCGGAGCGGGGGGGACGAGCAGTACTTC CASSRSGGDEQYF
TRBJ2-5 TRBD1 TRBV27 TGTGCCAGCAGTGCCCCGACAGGGGGCCAAGAGACCCAGTACTTC CASSAPTGGQETQYF
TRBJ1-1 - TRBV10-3 TGTGCCATCAGTGACGAGGGCTTGAGGGCTTTCTTT CAISDEGLRAFF
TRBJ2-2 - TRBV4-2 TGTGCCAGCAGCCAACCGACCGGGGAGCTGTTTTTT CASSQPTGELFF
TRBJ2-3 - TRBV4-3 TGCGCCAGCAGCCGAGTCGGACAGGATACGCAGTATTTT CASSRVGQDTQYF
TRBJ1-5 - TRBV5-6 TGTGCCAGCAGCTTGGCTGGCAATCAGCCCCAGCATTTT CASSLAGNQPQHF
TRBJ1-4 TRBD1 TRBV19 TGTGCCAGTAGGATGACAGGGCCCGAAGAAAAACTGTTTTTT CASRMTGPEEKLFF
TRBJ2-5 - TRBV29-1 TGCAGCCTAACAGGGTTAAGGGAGACCCAGTACTTC CSLTGLRETQYF
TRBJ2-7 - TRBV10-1 TGCGCCAGCAGTGCTCGGGGGAGCTACGAGCAGTACTTC CASSARGSYEQYF
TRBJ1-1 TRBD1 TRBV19 TGTGCCAGTAGTCCACGACAGGGAGCACTTGACACTGAAGCTTTCTTT CASSPRQGALDTEAFF
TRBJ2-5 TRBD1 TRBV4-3 TGCGCCAGCAGCCAAGAGACAGGGGTGTATGAGACCCAGTACTTC CASSQETGVYETQYF
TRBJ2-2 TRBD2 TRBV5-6 TGTGCCAGCACCTTGACTAGCGGGTTCGGCGGGGAGCTGTTTTTT CASTLTSGFGGELFF
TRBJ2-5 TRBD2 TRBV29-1 TGCAGCATAGTACCCCCGGGGGGGGTAGAAGAGACCCAGTACTTC CSIVPPGGVEETQYF
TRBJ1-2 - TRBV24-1 TGTGCCACCAGTGATCTCAGGGGACATGGCTACACCTTC CATSDLRGHGYTF
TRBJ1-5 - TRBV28 TGTGCCAGCAGTGGCGTTGGGAGGAATCAGCCCCAGCATTTT CASSGVGRNQPQHF
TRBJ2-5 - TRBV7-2 TGTGCCAGCAGCCCCGTGAGGATTCCCCAAGAGACCCAGTACTTC CASSPVRIPQETQYF